What follows is one T cell receptor beta chain and its context. What it recognizes is unknown. Other DNA sequences in the sample encode the same CDR3. This CDR3 region has 14 residues. V lost 0 bases and J lost 4, with 9 bases in between. Per the germline V gene, CDR1 is LNHDA and CDR2 is SQIVND (reference sequence). The authors ran the assay at deep level. Profiled with immunoSEQ multiplex PCR; TCRdb holds only in-frame clones, not every one. The sample contains around 2,000,000 clones, about 95% of which appear only once. This sample is drawn from a study of shared clonotypes between healthy human individuals. About the study: Three plates were used per donor for CD4 naive, three for CD4 memory, two for CD8 naive and one for CD8 memory. Findings and caveats of the study: In contrast to clonotypes shared by all four donors, non-shared clonotypes had lower generation probabilities.

Naive CD8 cells lacked CD45RO and underwent positive selection for CCR7, leaving out terminally differentiated effector memory CD45RA+ cells. Donors comprised only Caucasian adults living in Nashville, Tennessee. The source material was naive CD8+ T cells sorted from blood. This sequence joins TRBV19 and TRBJ1-1; no clear D. The clonotype originates from a man between 18 and 29 years old in good health. DNA of the CDR3: TGTGCCAGTAGTATAGATGGGGAGAGCACTGAAGCTTTCTTT. This gives the protein CASSIDGESTEAFF.